This T cell receptor beta chain was observed in a study of glioma-infiltrating T cells. Study-level findings and limits: Tissue-blood divergence was below expectation in non-neoplastic patients, above in gliomas. Only very few CDR3 sequences appeared in both tissue and blood.

There are many counts of this clonotype. Its specificity is unknown. Amplification of TCR alpha and beta CDR3 regions from RNA used iRepertoire nested multiplex PCR. Input was roughly 95-450 ng of tissue mRNA or PBMC total RNA. TCRdb re-called the multiplex PCR reads with MiXCR, one entry per CDR3 protein. This table has some 180,000 distinct CDR3 sequences, about 31% appearing once. Trimming took 5 bases from V and 5 from J, leaving 19 bases between them. Germline CDR1 is LNHNV and CDR2 is YYDKDF (reference sequence). There are 17 residues in the CDR3. Material for sequencing was glioma tissue, nonneoplastic brain tissue, or PBMCs (not recorded which). The gene calls are TRBV15 and TRBJ1-6; D is unclear. This receptor was taken from a human donor with low-grade glioma or glioblastoma, undergoing nonglioma brain surgery, or in good health (not recorded which). CDR3 DNA: TGTGCCACCAGCGGAGGGAATTTATCACCGAATAATTCACCCCTCCACTTT. It specifies CATSGGNLSPNNSPLHF.